This T cell receptor (beta chain) was sequenced for a study of blood T cell repertoires in COVID-19. This CDR3 region has 14 residues. The germline CDR1 and CDR2 sequences are SQVTM and ANQGSEA. The trim removed 6 bases at V and 0 bases at J, leaving 6 bases unmatched. Methods used by the authors: How many nucleated cells were present was estimated from reference gene primer amplification. Sequencing used immunoSEQ multiplex PCR; TCRdb keeps in-frame clones, though not all of them. V and J calls and clone size come straight from that table; D and trimming were deduced from the DNA. Of about 140,000 clones listed, 70% to 90% are singletons.

The V call is TRBV29-1, the J call TRBJ2-7; 9 bases align to TRBD1. This TCR came from a man aged 65-85 years with acute or convalescent COVID-19. Sequencing was performed on peripheral blood. CDR3 protein: CSVAGTGISYEQYF. The CDR3 bases are TGCAGCGTGGCCGGGACAGGGATCTCCTACGAGCAGTACTTC.